A single sample is the source of the 30 T cell receptor beta chains below, sequenced in a study of OX40 agonist ivuxolimab in advanced cancers. Profiled with immunoSEQ multiplex PCR; TCRdb holds only in-frame clones, not every one. The repertoire holds approximately 9,300 clones, roughly nine tenths seen once, with 9.5% to 15% in the top ten. The sequences come from CD4+ or CD8+ T cells sorted from blood, collected in a trial of the OX40 agonist ivuxolimab. The receptor source for this set is an adult with an advanced solid tumor such as melanoma, head and neck, liver or kidney cancer.

The V call is TRBV5-1, the J call TRBJ1-2, with a weak D call TRBD1 (6 bases). CDR3 length: 13 residues. Trimming pared 1 base from V and 8 bases from J, leaving 12 bases between. Germline-derived CDR1 and CDR2 are SGHRS and YFSETQ. The CDR3 nucleotides are TGCGCCAGCAGCTTGCGGGGGGCGTACGGCTACACCTTC. Protein sequence: CASSLRGAYGYTF.

A remark on this clone: Other DNA sequences within the sample encode an identical CDR3. The chain uses TRBV29-1 and TRBJ1-1; 8 positions agree with TRBD1. The CDR3 is 12 amino acids. Germline CDR1 is SQVTM and CDR2 is ANQGSEA. J lost 4 bases, V lost 7 bases, and 5 bases had no gene match. In nucleotides, the CDR3 is TGCAGCGACCAAACAGGGGGCACTGAAGCTTTCTTT. Protein product: CSDQTGGTEAFF. Using reference TRBV29-1 and TRBJ1-1 for the parts outside the CDR3, the full variable domain is SAVISQKPSRDICQRGTSLTIQCQVDSQVTMMFWYRQQPGQSLTLIATANQGSEATYESGFVIDKFPISRPNLTFSTLTVSNMSPEDSSIYLCSDQTGGTEAFFGQGTRLTVV.

The chain employs TRBV28 and TRBJ2-3; D unresolved. V was shortened by 2 bases and J by 4 bases, with 10 bases between the two germline ends. The CDR3 spans 14 residues. The germline CDR1 and CDR2 sequences are MDHEN and SYDVKM. The CDR3 here is CASSLTELPDTQYF. For the CDR3, the DNA is TGTGCCAGCAGTTTAACGGAACTCCCAGATACGCAGTATTTT.

The chain employs TRBV28 and TRBJ1-3; a weak D match, TRBD1 (5 bases). Trimming took off 6 bases at V and 1 base at J, with 13 bases between the two ends. The length of the CDR3 is 15 residues. From germline, CDR1 is MDHEN and CDR2 SYDVKM. CDR3 sequence (DNA): TGTGCCAGCAGGGGGCCAGGGAGTTCTGGAAACACCATATATTTT. Protein product: CASRGPGSSGNTIYF. Variable domain in full (rest from reference TRBV28 and TRBJ1-3): DVKVTQSSRYLVKRTGEKVFLECVQDMDHENMFWYRQDPGLGLRLIYFSYDVKMKEKGDIPEGYSVSREKKERFSLILESASTNQTSMYLCASRGPGSSGNTIYFGEGSWLTVV.

The chain's CDR3 is CASMGQGFDNSPLHF. The CDR3 DNA sequence: TGTGCCAGCATGGGGCAGGGTTTCGATAATTCACCCCTCCACTTT. The chain combines TRBV2 with TRBJ1-6; perhaps TRBD1 as D (5 bases). Germline V gene data show CDR1 as SNHLY and CDR2 as FYNNEI. The CDR3 is 15 amino acids. V was pared by 7 bases and J by 5 bases, with 15 bases between. The variable domain in full, completed from reference TRBV2 and TRBJ1-6, reads EPEVTQTPSHQVTQMGQEVILRCVPISNHLYFYWYRQILGQKVEFLVSFYNNEISEKSEIFDDQFSVERPDGSNFTLKIRSTKLEDSAMYFCASMGQGFDNSPLHFGNGTRLTVT.

The chain is built from TRBV11-3 and TRBJ2-3; perhaps D is TRBD1 or TRBD2 (5 bases each). Trimming took off 5 bases at V and 4 bases at J, with 13 bases between the two ends. The CDR3 spans 14 residues. The germline gives CDR1 SGHNT, CDR2 YENEEA. The CDR3 DNA follows: TGTGCCAGCAGCCTGGGGGATCCGGCAGATACGCAGTATTTT. Protein: CASSLGDPADTQYF.

The genes are TRBV28 and TRBJ2-7, with 8 bases aligning to TRBD1. The junction had 13 bases not matched to a gene; V was cut back by 6 bases and J by 9 bases. The germline gives CDR1 MDHEN, CDR2 SYDVKM. The CDR3 has 14 residues. The CDR3 is CASSRQGAAVVQYF. The CDR3 nucleotides read TGTGCCAGCAGCCGTCAGGGGGCAGCGGTAGTGCAGTACTTC.

This clone was observed once. The V and J genes are TRBV30 and TRBJ2-7; D gene uncertain. The V end was cut by 1 base, the J end by 3 bases, with 7 bases between. Germline CDR1 is GTSNPN and CDR2 is SVGIG (reference sequence). The CDR3 contains 12 residues. CDR3 residues: CAWSGRSYEQYF. CDR3 in DNA: TGTGCCTGGAGTGGAAGGAGCTACGAGCAGTACTTC.

This chain connects TRBV7-3 to TRBJ2-5; D gene ambiguous. Germline values: CDR1 SGHTA, CDR2 FQGTGA. CDR3 length: 13 amino acids. Trimming took off 1 base at V and 3 bases at J, with 6 bases between the two ends. As DNA, the CDR3 is TGTGCCAGCAGCTTAAATGTCGAAGAGACCCAGTACTTC. This translates into CASSLNVEETQYF.

J is TRBJ2-3 and V is TRBV20-1; D is perhaps TRBD1 (5 bases). CDR3 length: 10 amino acids. The germline gives CDR1 DFQATT, CDR2 SNEGSKA (reference sequence). V was pared by 6 bases and J by 7 bases, with 8 bases between. CDR3 nucleotide sequence: TGCAGTGCCCCAGGGTATACGCAGTATTTT. Protein sequence: CSAPGYTQYF.

This rearrangement joins TRBV28 to TRBJ2-3, with a tentative D call TRBD2 (6 bases). Germline CDR1 is MDHEN and CDR2 is SYDVKM. There are 13 residues in the CDR3. V lost 2 bases and J lost 4, with 7 bases in between. CDR3 sequence reads: CASSLPSADTQYF. For the CDR3, the DNA is TGTGCCAGCAGTTTACCTAGCGCAGATACGCAGTATTTT.

The chain is built from TRBV28 and TRBJ2-7; D perhaps matches TRBD2 (6 bases). This CDR3 has 15 amino acids. The germline gives CDR1 MDHEN, CDR2 SYDVKM. With 6 bases removed from V and 1 base from J, the gap between germline ends came to 16 bases. The CDR3 DNA follows: TGTGCCAGCAGCCCCCCCCCGGGGGAGTCCTACGAGCAGTACTTC. Translating it yields CASSPPPGESYEQYF.

The rearrangement uses TRBV28 and TRBJ1-2; a weak D match, TRBD1 (6 bases). V lost 1 base and J 14 bases, leaving 17 bases between the germline ends. The CDR3 is 13 residues long. Germline CDR1 reads MDHEN; CDR2 reads SYDVKM. The CDR3 DNA reads TGTGCCAGCAGTTTATCCCAGACAGGTTGGGCTACCTTC. Translating gives CASSLSQTGWATF.

The rearrangement joins TRBV29-1 to TRBJ2-5; 9 positions agree with TRBD1. After removal of 1 base from V and 6 bases from J, the junction contained 12 bases not matched to a gene. This CDR3 region has 16 residues. Germline CDR1 reads SQVTM; CDR2 reads ANQGSEA. The CDR3 loop is CSVEAKGQGSMKTQYF. DNA of the CDR3: TGCAGCGTTGAAGCCAAAGGACAGGGGAGTATGAAGACCCAGTACTTC. Complete variable domain (other parts from reference TRBV29-1 and TRBJ2-5): SAVISQKPSRDICQRGTSLTIQCQVDSQVTMMFWYRQQPGQSLTLIATANQGSEATYESGFVIDKFPISRPNLTFSTLTVSNMSPEDSSIYLCSVEAKGQGSMKTQYFGPGTRLLVL.

The rearrangement links TRBV7-9 to TRBJ2-3; D perhaps matches TRBD2 (6 bases). The V end was cut by 5 bases, the J end by 0 bases, with 12 bases between. The CDR3 is 15 residues long. Germline assignment: CDR1 SEHNR and CDR2 FQNEAQ (reference sequence). The CDR3 reads CASSPSGLSTDTQYF. The CDR3 DNA is TGTGCCAGCAGCCCTTCGGGACTTAGCACAGATACGCAGTATTTT.

The chain couples TRBV18 to TRBJ2-1; TRBD2 is a possible D gene (6 bases). V was shortened by 3 bases and J by 10 bases, with 13 bases between the two germline ends. This CDR3 has 13 amino acids. Germline loops: CDR1 KGHSH, CDR2 LQKENI. The CDR3: CASSPGREFEQFF. The CDR3 DNA reads TGTGCCAGCTCACCGGGCCGGGAGTTCGAGCAGTTCTTC.

The V gene is TRBV15, the J gene TRBJ2-5; tentatively, D is TRBD2 (6 bases). The V gene's germline CDR1 is LNHNV and CDR2 YYDKDF (reference sequence). This CDR3 spans 13 amino acids. Trimming shortened V by 1 base and J by 11 bases, and 14 bases separated the two germline ends. The DNA for the CDR3 is TGTGCCACCAGCAGAGTCGGGGACTCAGCGCAGTACTTC. Translation: CATSRVGDSAQYF.

The V gene is TRBV7-9, the J gene TRBJ2-1; 10 bases align to TRBD2. V trimming: 8 bases; J trimming: 2 bases; junction bases outside the gene matches: 12. CDR1 is SEHNR and CDR2 is FQNEAQ in the germline V gene (reference sequence). The CDR3 is 17 residues long. The CDR3 loop reads CASGGGSTSGTYNEQFF. The CDR3 DNA follows: TGTGCCAGCGGGGGGGGCAGTACTAGCGGGACCTACAATGAGCAGTTCTTC.

This clone has more than one count but fewer than ten. This sequence joins TRBV7-9 and TRBJ2-1; TRBD2 aligns across 7 bases. The CDR3 is 14 residues long. V trimming: 2 bases; J trimming: 6 bases; junction bases outside the gene matches: 4. Germline-derived CDR1 and CDR2 are SEHNR and FQNEAQ (reference sequence). CDR3: CASSLSSGSNEQFF. The CDR3 nucleotides read TGTGCCAGCAGCTTATCTAGCGGAAGCAATGAGCAGTTCTTC.

The J gene is TRBJ2-2, the V gene TRBV11-2, with 9 positions matching TRBD1. The V and J ends lost 1 base and 4 bases, in that order; junction bases with no gene match: 4. The CDR3 contains 16 residues. Germline V gives CDR1 SGHAT, CDR2 FQNNGV. In DNA form, the CDR3 reads TGTGCCAGCAGCTTAGTAGAGACAGGGGGCACCGGGGAGCTGTTTTTT. It codes for CASSLVETGGTGELFF.

The CDR3 reads CASNDFPRNTIYF. Written as DNA, the CDR3 is TGTGCCAGCAATGATTTCCCCCGAAACACCATATATTTT. The rearrangement joins TRBV6-6 to TRBJ1-3; D is ambiguous. Germline V lookup: CDR1 MNHNY, CDR2 SVGAGI (reference sequence). Trimming cost V 7 bases and J 5 bases, with 12 bases left between them. The CDR3 sequence is 13 residues long.

The chain employs TRBV7-3 and TRBJ2-2, with 9 bases lining up with TRBD1. CDR3 size: 15 residues. Germline V CDR1 and CDR2: SGHTA, FQGTGA. V lost 5 bases and J lost 1; bases outside the gene matches: 2. In nucleotides, the CDR3 is TGTGCCAGCAGCGAGGGACAGGGGAACACCGGGGAGCTGTTTTTT. Protein sequence: CASSEGQGNTGELFF.

V gene TRBV7-3 combines with J gene TRBJ1-2; 7 bases are a match to TRBD1. The ends lost 4 bases at V and 1 base at J; junction bases unmatched: 18. The CDR3 contains 19 residues. Germline lookup yields CDR1 SGHTA and CDR2 FQGTGA. This chain's CDR3 is CASSSPWVPGQSFNYGYTF. CDR3 bases: TGTGCCAGCAGCTCCCCGTGGGTCCCGGGACAGAGCTTTAACTATGGCTACACCTTC.

The chain links TRBV27 to TRBJ2-6; 7 positions agree with TRBD1. This CDR3 is built from 16 residues. Germline V gene sequence: CDR1 MNHEY, CDR2 SMNVEV (reference sequence). Trimming removed 6 bases from V and 3 bases from J; junction bases left unmatched: 8. CDR3 bases: TGTGCCAGCAGACAGGGGAGTGAGAGTGGGGCCAACGTCCTGACTTTC. This gives the protein CASRQGSESGANVLTF.

This clone was recorded once. The genes are TRBV18 and TRBJ2-5, with D uncertain. Germline loops: CDR1 KGHSH, CDR2 LQKENI. This CDR3 region has 10 residues. Trimming took 3 bases from V and 5 from J, leaving 1 base between them. The CDR3 region has the DNA TGTGCCAGCTCACCGGAGACCCAGTACTTC. It encodes CASSPETQYF.

The chain joins TRBV4-1 to TRBJ1-2, with 7 bases matching TRBD1. CDR1 and CDR2 from the germline V gene are MGHRA and YSYEKL. Trimming removed 0 bases from V and 14 bases from J; junction bases left unmatched: 12. The CDR3 is made up of 14 amino acids. CDR3 loop: CASSQERDSGVGTF. The CDR3 DNA reads as TGCGCCAGCAGCCAAGAACGGGACAGTGGGGTGGGAACCTTC.

This clone showed up just once. V usage is TRBV5-1 and J usage is TRBJ1-4; the D gene is possibly TRBD1 (5 bases). CDR3 length equals 15 residues. Trimming cost V 0 bases and J 0 bases, with 6 bases left between them. Germline V gene data show CDR1 as SGHRS and CDR2 as YFSETQ. The CDR3 loop reads CASSLVGATNEKLFF. DNA for the CDR3: TGCGCCAGCAGCTTGGTGGGGGCAACTAATGAAAAACTGTTTTTT.

V usage is TRBV6-5 and J usage is TRBJ1-4; 8 nucleotides match TRBD1. V shed 6 bases, J shed 6 bases, and the junction held 6 bases outside the gene matches. The germline V gene has CDR1 MNHEY and CDR2 SVGAGI. The CDR3 sequence is 14 residues long. The DNA for the CDR3 is TGTGCCAGCAGCCAGGACAGGGCGGATGAAAAACTGTTTTTT. Encoded protein: CASSQDRADEKLFF.

The rearrangement joins TRBV28 to TRBJ1-6, with 7 bases identical to TRBD1. With V trimmed by 2 bases and J by 5 bases, 3 bases remained unmatched. CDR1 is MDHEN and CDR2 is SYDVKM in the germline V gene. The CDR3 runs to 15 residues. CDR3 sequence (DNA): TGTGCCAGCAGTTTAACAGGGGCGAATAATTCACCCCTCCACTTT. It specifies CASSLTGANNSPLHF.

The chain couples TRBV18 to TRBJ1-1, with 7 bases aligning to TRBD1. CDR3 length equals 14 residues. The ends lost 1 base at V and 3 bases at J; junction bases unmatched: 2. Looked up from germline, CDR1 is KGHSH and CDR2 is LQKENI. CDR3 protein: CASSPQGAYTEAFF. In DNA form, the CDR3 reads TGTGCCAGCTCACCACAGGGGGCATACACTGAAGCTTTCTTT.